Shown below are 28 T cell receptor beta chains from a single sample sequenced in a study of Siglec-9 on CD8 T cells in melanoma. The table came from immunoSEQ multiplex PCR; TCRdb's copy has only in-frame clones and leaves some out. Of almost 30,000 clones listed, 75% to 85% are singletons. The sequenced material came from Siglec-9- CD8+ T cells sorted from blood. All receptors derive from a human donor in good health.

The CDR3 reads CASSVATRWMEGDEQFF. The DNA of the CDR3 is TGTGCCAGCAGCGTAGCTACGCGGTGGATGGAGGGCGATGAGCAGTTCTTC. This chain uses TRBV9 with TRBJ2-1, with TRBD2 as a possible D gene (6 bases). Trimming took off 0 bases at V and 8 bases at J, with 21 bases between the two ends. CDR1 and CDR2 from the germline V gene are SGDLS and YYNGEE. This CDR3 region has 17 residues.

The genes are TRBV19 and TRBJ2-4, with D perhaps TRBD1 or TRBD2 (5 bases each). There are 16 residues in the CDR3. Germline V gives CDR1 LNHDA, CDR2 SQIVND (reference sequence). The V end lost 6 bases, the J end lost 1 base, and 16 bases lay between the germline ends. The CDR3 here is CASRGVRTSAKNIQYF. The CDR3 DNA reads TGTGCCAGTAGGGGGGTGAGGACCTCGGCCAAAAACATTCAGTACTTC.

V usage is TRBV2 and J usage is TRBJ1-2; D might be TRBD1 (6 bases). CDR1 and CDR2 from the germline V gene are SNHLY and FYNNEI. This CDR3 comprises 15 residues. V lost 6 bases and J lost 3, with 17 bases in between. This CDR3 reads CASRPRGLRYYGYTF. The CDR3 nucleotides read TGTGCCAGCAGACCCAGGGGTCTTAGGTACTATGGCTACACCTTC.

The rearrangement joins TRBV10-3 to TRBJ2-7, with TRBD1 matching over 8 bases. Germline values: CDR1 ENHRY, CDR2 SYGVKD. The CDR3 consists of 13 residues. Germline trimming cut 7 bases from V and 1 base from J; bases unmatched to any gene: 3. CDR3 sequence reads: CAIKGDRSYEQYF. Written as DNA, the CDR3 is TGTGCCATCAAGGGGGACAGGTCCTACGAGCAGTACTTC.

The rearrangement joins TRBV19 to TRBJ1-2; tentative D call: TRBD1 (6 bases). With 3 bases removed from V and 3 bases from J, the gap between germline ends came to 20 bases. CDR3 size: 17 residues. Germline V gene lookup returns CDR1 LNHDA and CDR2 SQIVND (reference sequence). The CDR3 spells CASSIRRGPTSDYGYTF. CDR3 nucleotide sequence: TGTGCCAGTAGTATCCGCAGGGGCCCGACCTCAGACTATGGCTACACCTTC.

The J gene is TRBJ2-6, the V gene TRBV5-4; D uncertain. Trimming shortened V by 4 bases and J by 4 bases, and 3 bases separated the two germline ends. The CDR3 has 12 amino acids. CDR1 SGHNT and CDR2 YYREEE come from the germline V gene (reference sequence). CDR3: CASSPGANVLTF. CDR3 nucleotide sequence: TGTGCCAGCAGCCCCGGGGCCAACGTCCTGACTTTC.

The CDR3 protein is CASSKEGRQVDQPQHF. CDR3 DNA sequence: TGTGCCAGCAGCAAAGAAGGCAGGCAGGTCGATCAGCCCCAGCATTTT. The rearrangement uses TRBV21-1 and TRBJ1-5; the table names TRBD1, a call not compared with the DNA. TRBV21-1 is marked as a pseudogene. This CDR3 is built from 16 residues.

This clone was found once. The chain recombines TRBV7-6 with TRBJ1-5; D gene uncertain. With 1 base removed from V and 0 bases from J, the gap between germline ends came to 10 bases. This CDR3 is 16 amino acids long. Germline V gene sequence: CDR1 SGHVS, CDR2 FNYEAQ. CDR3 DNA: TGTGCCAGCAGCTTAGAAGCGGGAAATAGCAATCAGCCCCAGCATTTT. Translating gives CASSLEAGNSNQPQHF.

This sequence joins TRBV6-1 and TRBJ2-7; TRBD1 or TRBD2 may be the D gene (5 bases each). Trimming stripped 0 bases from V and 3 bases from J, with 18 bases between. CDR1 and CDR2 from the germline V gene are MNHNS and SASEGT. This CDR3 spans 17 amino acids. In nucleotides, the CDR3 is TGTGCCAGCAGTGAAGCGCTTCGAGGGTGGGGCTTCTACGAGCAGTACTTC. As protein: CASSEALRGWGFYEQYF.

The chain carries TRBV11-2 and TRBJ1-2; no clear D. This CDR3 comprises 16 residues. V lost 4 bases to trimming and J lost 1 base, with 16 bases between them. Germline V gene lookup returns CDR1 SGHAT and CDR2 FQNNGV. The CDR3, as DNA: TGTGCCAGCAGCTCCCCCCCGAACGACATTAACTATGGCTACACCTTC. This sequence encodes CASSSPPNDINYGYTF.

V gene TRBV9 combines with J gene TRBJ1-5, with a tentative D call TRBD1 (5 bases). The CDR3 consists of 15 residues. The germline CDR1 and CDR2 sequences are SGDLS and YYNGEE. V lost 0 bases, J lost 5 bases, and 12 bases lay in between. The CDR3 loop reads CASSVGGALDQPQHF. The CDR3 bases are TGTGCCAGCAGCGTAGGAGGGGCGCTGGATCAGCCCCAGCATTTT.

This clone appeared a single time. The chain couples TRBV6-1 to TRBJ2-7; D is possibly TRBD2 (5 bases). This CDR3 region has 14 residues. Germline CDR1 and CDR2: MNHNS and SASEGT. V lost 2 bases to trimming and J lost 6 bases, with 14 bases between them. CDR3 nucleotides: TGTGCCAGCAGTGAAAGGGCTGAGGCGGGCGAGCAGTACGTC. Translation: CASSERAEAGEQYV.

The CDR3 DNA is TGCGCCAGCAGCCCCGTGCGGGCTAGCGGGGAGGAGCAGTACTTC. It codes for CASSPVRASGEEQYF. The J gene is TRBJ2-7, the V gene TRBV5-1; 9 nucleotides agree with TRBD2. The V gene's germline CDR1 is SGHRS and CDR2 YFSETQ. Trimming at V came to 4 bases and at J to 7 bases, leaving 12 bases not matched to a gene. This CDR3 is built from 15 residues.

V is TRBV9 and J is TRBJ2-1, with 8 bases matching TRBD2. Per germline, CDR1 SGDLS and CDR2 YYNGEE. With 0 bases clipped from V and 4 bases from J, the junction kept 9 bases outside the gene matches. This CDR3 region has 17 residues. Here the CDR3 reads CASSVAGAGAIYNEQFF. The CDR3 nucleotides are TGTGCCAGCAGCGTAGCGGGAGCGGGGGCTATATACAATGAGCAGTTCTTC.

The chain carries TRBV28 and TRBJ1-6; 7 positions agree with TRBD1. This CDR3 has 15 residues. The junction had 8 bases not matched to a gene; V was cut back by 5 bases and J by 7 bases. The V gene's germline CDR1 is MDHEN and CDR2 SYDVKM. CDR3 sequence reads: CASSIRQGMNSPLHF. The CDR3 DNA reads TGTGCCAGCAGTATCCGACAGGGTATGAATTCACCCCTCCACTTT.

The rearrangement joins TRBV4-2 to TRBJ2-7; 7 bases map to TRBD1. Germline-derived CDR1 and CDR2 are LGHNA and YNFKEQ. With V trimmed by 1 base and J by 5 bases, 5 bases remained unmatched. There are 14 residues in the CDR3. The CDR3 here is CASSQGRTGDEQYF. The CDR3 coding sequence is TGTGCCAGCAGCCAAGGTAGGACAGGAGACGAGCAGTACTTC.

V is TRBV5-1 and J is TRBJ1-4; D gene unclear. Germline-derived CDR1 and CDR2 are SGHRS and YFSETQ. Trimming removed 2 bases from V and 2 bases from J, with 13 bases in between. This CDR3 has 16 residues. This CDR3 is CASSFGPRPTNEKLFF. For the CDR3, the DNA is TGCGCCAGCAGCTTCGGGCCAAGACCGACTAATGAAAAACTGTTTTTT.

The chain is built from TRBV5-5 and TRBJ1-3; unclear D gene. The germline CDR1 and CDR2 sequences are SGHKS and YYEKEE (reference sequence). The CDR3 is 17 residues long. Trimming removed 0 bases at V and 0 bases at J, with 13 bases between. CDR3 in DNA: TGTGCCAGCAGCTTGGAAGTCGGACTAGGCTCTGGAAACACCATATATTTT. It encodes CASSLEVGLGSGNTIYF.

The chain combines TRBV11-2 with TRBJ2-2, with a weak D call TRBD2 (6 bases). The CDR3 runs 14 residues. V was cut by 6 bases and J by 4 bases, with 12 bases left in between. Germline-derived CDR1 and CDR2 are SGHAT and FQNNGV. The CDR3 DNA reads TGTGCCAGCAGACTGGAGGGGTTCACCGGGGAGCTGTTTTTT. Protein product: CASRLEGFTGELFF.

This clone showed up just once. This chain uses TRBV5-8 with TRBJ2-7; D unclear. V was cut by 1 base and J by 10 bases, with 12 bases left in between. From germline, CDR1 is SGHTS and CDR2 YDEGEE. This CDR3 is built from 12 residues. The CDR3 is CASSLLGKAQYV. Here the CDR3 DNA reads TGTGCCAGCAGCTTGCTTGGAAAGGCTCAGTACGTC.

This clone was counted once. The chain uses TRBV7-9 and TRBJ1-3, with 9 positions matching TRBD1. There are 16 residues in the CDR3. V gave up 1 base and J gave up 4 bases; unmatched junction bases: 5. Looked up from germline, CDR1 is SEHNR and CDR2 is FQNEAQ (reference sequence). The CDR3 protein is CASSLVTGGSGNTIYF. CDR3 DNA sequence: TGTGCCAGCAGCTTAGTGACAGGGGGATCGGGAAACACCATATATTTT.

The chain has TRBV5-6 and TRBJ2-3; 8 bases align to TRBD2. V lost 0 bases, J lost 3 bases, and 6 bases stayed unmatched. This CDR3 has 16 amino acids. Germline V lookup: CDR1 SGHDT, CDR2 YYEEEE. CDR3 amino acids: CASSLGGTRETDTQYF. CDR3 DNA sequence: TGTGCCAGCAGCTTGGGCGGGACTAGGGAAACAGATACGCAGTATTTT.

The chain's CDR3 is CASSSRELYNEQFF. As DNA, the CDR3 is TGTGCCAGCAGCTCCCGGGAACTCTACAATGAGCAGTTCTTC. The V gene is TRBV11-2, the J gene TRBJ2-1, with a tentative D call TRBD2 (5 bases). The CDR3 extends over 14 amino acids. V shed 4 bases and J shed 3 bases, with 10 bases lying between them. Germline CDR1 is SGHAT and CDR2 is FQNNGV.

The J gene is TRBJ1-5, the V gene TRBV27, with D hard to call. The V end was cut by 5 bases, the J end by 7 bases, with 9 bases between. This CDR3 contains 12 residues. Germline V gene sequence: CDR1 MNHEY, CDR2 SMNVEV (reference sequence). The CDR3 nucleotides read TGTGCCAGCAGTCTCCCGGGCCAGCCCCAGCATTTT. As protein: CASSLPGQPQHF.

The rearrangement joins TRBV7-9 to TRBJ2-2; 10 positions match TRBD2. With 1 base clipped from V and 0 bases from J, the junction kept 5 bases outside the gene matches. The CDR3 is 18 residues long. In germline, CDR1 is SEHNR, CDR2 FQNEAQ (reference sequence). CDR3 nucleotides: TGTGCCAGCAGCTTAGGCGGGACTAGCGCTGCGAACACCGGGGAGCTGTTTTTT. This gives the protein CASSLGGTSAANTGELFF.

The chain is built from TRBV5-1 and TRBJ2-3; D uncertain. Germline CDR1 reads SGHRS; CDR2 reads YFSETQ. The CDR3 length is 14 residues. Trimming left V 4 bases short and J 0 bases short, with 9 bases between. DNA of the CDR3: TGCGCCAGCAGCGCGGTTACTAGCACAGATACGCAGTATTTT. Protein product: CASSAVTSTDTQYF.

The rearrangement joins TRBV5-5 to TRBJ1-5; D gene ambiguous. The ends were cut back, 2 bases at V and 5 bases at J, with 5 bases in the middle. The CDR3 covers 12 residues. Germline assignment: CDR1 SGHKS and CDR2 YYEKEE (reference sequence). The CDR3 DNA reads TGTGCCAGCAGCTTCGGCGATCAGCCCCAGCATTTT. This translates into CASSFGDQPQHF.

This clone has just one count. The rearrangement links TRBV9 to TRBJ1-2; the D gene is possibly TRBD1 (6 bases). Germline assignment: CDR1 SGDLS and CDR2 YYNGEE. The CDR3 extends over 15 amino acids. The V gene lost 2 bases and the J gene lost 5 bases, with 16 bases spanning the gap. CDR3 loop: CASSVAERTAYGYTF. CDR3 sequence (DNA): TGTGCCAGCAGCGTTGCCGAGCGGACAGCTTATGGCTACACCTTC. Combining the CDR3 with reference TRBV9 and TRBJ1-2 gives the whole variable domain DSGVTQTPKHLITATGQRVTLRCSPRSGDLSVYWYQQSLDQGLQFLIQYYNGEERAKGNILERFSAQQFPDLHSELNLSSLELGDSALYFCASSVAERTAYGYTFGSGTRLTVV.